The rows below give T cell receptor beta chains drawn from one sample of a study of T cell changes during pregnancy in multiple sclerosis. Profiling relied on immunoSEQ multiplex PCR, and the TCRdb table lists in-frame clones only, not all of them. The repertoire holds under 55,000 clones, with approximately 92% as singletons. The sequenced sample was CD4+ T cells from peripheral blood mononuclear cells, obtained before pregnancy. Receptors originate from a female donor with multiple sclerosis, enrolled in a pregnancy study. Each CDR3 is given with its conserved first and last residue. D genes are given only for firm matches. The size of a clone is reported for some rows only, either as once, few or many, or as a class for expanded clones.

>TRBJ2-2|TRBV11-1|TRBD2|few
CASSLDGGRVWPTGELFF
TGTGCCAGCAGCTTAGACGGCGGGAGAGTCTGGCCGACCGGGGAGCTGTTTTTT
>TRBJ2-3|TRBV4-1|TRBD2|few
CASSLAGSTDTQYF
TGCGCCAGCAGTCTAGCGGGGAGCACAGATACGCAGTATTTT
>TRBJ2-2|TRBV9|TRBD2|-
CASSAPGLAGPGELFF
TGTGCCAGCAGCGCCCCGGGACTAGCGGGACCCGGGGAGCTGTTTTTT
>TRBJ2-7|TRBV11-2|-|-
CASRLLRASEQYF
TGTGCCAGCAGACTTCTCAGGGCCTCCGAGCAGTACTTC
>TRBJ1-1|TRBV28|TRBD1|-
CASKQQGEGWTEAFF
TGTGCCAGCAAACAACAGGGGGAGGGCTGGACTGAAGCTTTCTTT
>TRBJ2-7|TRBV7-6|TRBD2|-
CASRPTSGVGYEQYF
TGTGCCAGCAGGCCGACTAGCGGGGTCGGCTACGAGCAGTACTTC
>TRBJ1-1|TRBV9|-|-
CASSATGNTEAFF
TGTGCCAGCAGCGCCACAGGGAACACTGAAGCTTTCTTT
>TRBJ1-2|TRBV6-4|-|-
CASSDSSHLYGYTF
TGTGCCAGCAGTGACTCCTCACATCTCTATGGCTACACCTTC
>TRBJ2-7|TRBV29-1|TRBD1|-
CSVSKGQGGSEQYF
TGCAGCGTTAGTAAGGGACAGGGGGGCAGCGAGCAGTACTTC
>TRBJ2-2|TRBV4-1|TRBD2|-
CASSQDRTSGRLGTGELFF
TGCGCCAGCAGCCAAGATCGGACTAGCGGGAGGTTGGGCACCGGGGAGCTGTTTTTT
>TRBJ2-3|TRBV4-3|TRBD2|-
CASRQGLAGGGAGTDTQYF
TGCGCCAGCAGGCAAGGTCTAGCGGGAGGTGGTGCGGGCACAGATACGCAGTATTTT
>TRBJ2-1|TRBV7-6|-|-
CASSLPGGEKGNEQFF
TGTGCCAGCAGCTTACCAGGAGGGGAGAAGGGGAATGAGCAGTTCTTC
>TRBJ1-2|TRBV25-1|-|-
CASRPSTLSGGNGYTF
TGTGCCAGCAGACCCAGCACGCTCAGTGGGGGGAATGGCTACACCTTC
>TRBJ2-7|TRBV10-3|TRBD2|-
CAISESSGSPSYEQYF
TGTGCCATCAGTGAGTCAAGCGGGAGCCCCTCCTACGAGCAGTACTTC
>TRBJ1-1|TRBV11-2|-|few
CASSLTAMNTEAFF
TGTGCCAGCAGCCTCACCGCTATGAACACTGAAGCTTTCTTT
>TRBJ2-1|TRBV5-1|-|-
CASSLVRGGGALNNEQFF
TGCGCCAGCAGCTTGGTAAGGGGGGGCGGAGCTTTAAACAATGAGCAGTTCTTC
>TRBJ2-7|TRBV30|-|-
CAWSVGDTSYEQYF
TGTGCCTGGAGTGTTGGTGACACCTCCTACGAGCAGTACTTC
>TRBJ1-4|TRBV6-5|-|once
CASSYGGEKLFF
TGTGCCAGCAGTTACGGAGGCGAAAAACTGTTTTTT
>TRBJ2-7|TRBV2|-|-
CASRPPSSYEQYF
TGTGCCAGCAGGCCCCCCAGCTCCTACGAGCAGTACTTC
>TRBJ2-7|TRBV19|-|once
CASRPRRSSFDEQYF
TGTGCCAGTAGACCGCGGCGGAGTTCATTCGACGAGCAGTACTTC
>TRBJ2-5|TRBV5-1|TRBD2|-
CASSPRLAGGIETQYF
TGCGCCAGCAGCCCTCGGCTAGCGGGAGGAATAGAGACCCAGTACTTC
>TRBJ2-3|TRBV28|-|-
CASTGADTQYF
TGTGCCAGCACGGGGGCAGATACGCAGTATTTT
>TRBJ1-2|TRBV11-2|-|-
CASSAIREGNYGYTF
TGTGCCAGCAGCGCGATCCGGGAAGGCAACTATGGCTACACCTTC
>TRBJ1-4|TRBV29-1|TRBD1|-
CSAWGQGREKLFF
TGCAGCGCCTGGGGACAGGGTCGCGAAAAACTGTTTTTT
>TRBJ2-5|TRBV29-1|TRBD2|-
CSVRPGGGAETQYF
TGCAGCGTCCGACCTGGGGGGGGAGCAGAGACCCAGTACTTC
>TRBJ1-4|TRBV7-9|-|-
CASSQGGDEKLFF
TGTGCCAGCAGCCAAGGAGGGGATGAAAAACTGTTTTTT
>TRBJ1-4|TRBV2|TRBD1|once
CASQWTGGEKLFF
TGTGCCAGCCAATGGACAGGGGGTGAAAAACTGTTTTTT
>TRBJ2-7|TRBV21-1|-|-
CASSKDGTGGADEQYF
TGTGCCAGCAGCAAAGACGGAACAGGGGGCGCAGACGAGCAGTACTTC
>TRBJ2-7|TRBV30|-|once
CAWTTFSYEQYF
TGTGCCTGGACCACCTTTAGCTACGAGCAGTACTTC
>TRBJ1-3|TRBV30|-|-
CAWSVRGYSGNTIYF
TGTGCCTGGAGTGTACGAGGGTACTCTGGAAACACCATATATTTT
>TRBJ2-2|TRBV6-5|TRBD1|-
CASSGTGGTGELFF
TGTGCCAGCAGTGGGACAGGGGGGACCGGGGAGCTGTTTTTT
>TRBJ2-3|TRBV9|TRBD2|-
CASSVGPSGGRLTDTQYF
TGTGCCAGCAGCGTGGGCCCCTCGGGCGGGAGGCTCACAGATACGCAGTATTTT
>TRBJ1-2|TRBV6-5|TRBD1|-
CASRTGGTGGYTF
TGTGCCAGCAGGACAGGGGGCACGGGTGGCTACACCTTC
>TRBJ2-3|TRBV28|-|once
CASGRGLQTDTQYF
TGTGCCAGCGGTAGAGGACTTCAGACAGATACGCAGTATTTT
>TRBJ1-4|TRBV19|TRBD1|once
CASRKGGFNEKLFF
TGTGCCAGTAGAAAAGGGGGCTTTAATGAAAAACTGTTTTTT
>TRBJ2-3|TRBV4-1|TRBD2|-
CASSPRLAGGPGDTQYF
TGCGCCAGCAGCCCCCGCCTAGCGGGAGGGCCAGGAGATACGCAGTATTTT
>TRBJ2-2|TRBV30|-|-
CAWSGWDTNTGELFF
TGTGCCTGGAGTGGCTGGGACACGAACACCGGGGAGCTGTTTTTT
>TRBJ2-1|TRBV5-1|TRBD1|-
CASTPGTGGYNEQFF
TGCGCCAGCACCCCCGGGACAGGGGGCTACAATGAGCAGTTCTTC
>TRBJ1-5|TRBV12-5|TRBD1|-
CASGLILGTGPNQPQHF
TGTGCTAGTGGTTTGATACTAGGGACAGGGCCGAATCAGCCCCAGCATTTT
>TRBJ1-3|TRBV29-1|TRBD1|-
CSVVQGAGNTIYF
TGCAGCGTCGTACAGGGGGCTGGAAACACCATATATTTT
>TRBJ1-3|TRBV15|-|-
CATSSPPSSGNTIYF
TGTGCCACCAGCAGTCCTCCCAGCTCTGGAAACACCATATATTTT
>TRBJ2-7|TRBV6-5|TRBD2|-
CASSGGGVYEQYF
TGTGCCAGCAGCGGCGGGGGGGTCTACGAGCAGTACTTC
>TRBJ2-2|TRBV29-1|-|-
CSVEGTGPGELFF
TGCAGCGTTGAGGGTACGGGTCCCGGGGAGCTGTTTTTT
>TRBJ1-3|TRBV4-3|-|-
CASSQARLSSGNTIYF
TGCGCCAGCAGCCAAGCGAGGCTATCCTCTGGAAACACCATATATTTT
>TRBJ1-2|TRBV30|-|-
CAWNVGRGYYTF
TGTGCCTGGAATGTCGGGAGGGGATACTACACCTTC
>TRBJ2-7|TRBV19|TRBD2|-
CASSPGLAGAFEQYF
TGTGCCAGTAGTCCAGGACTAGCGGGAGCGTTCGAGCAGTACTTC
>TRBJ1-5|TRBV30|TRBD1|-
CAWSVGQGRGSVQPQHF
TGTGCCTGGAGTGTAGGACAGGGAAGGGGGTCTGTTCAGCCCCAGCATTTT
>TRBJ1-4|TRBV5-8|TRBD1|-
CAGAGGTNEKLFF
TGTGCGGGGGCAGGGGGCACTAATGAAAAACTGTTTTTT
>TRBJ2-7|TRBV18|-|once
CASSRSNSGYEQYF
TGTGCCAGCTCACGAAGTAATAGCGGCTACGAGCAGTACTTC
>TRBJ2-7|TRBV7-9|-|-
CASSLGSTYEQYF
TGTGCCAGCAGCTTGGGCAGTACCTACGAGCAGTACTTC
>TRBJ2-4|TRBV19|TRBD2|-
CASSMGLAGVRANIQYF
TGTGCCAGTAGTATGGGACTAGCGGGAGTAAGGGCTAACATTCAGTACTTC
>TRBJ2-7|TRBV6-1|-|-
CASRSRGSGANEQYF
TGTGCCAGCAGGAGCCGAGGCAGTGGAGCCAACGAGCAGTACTTC